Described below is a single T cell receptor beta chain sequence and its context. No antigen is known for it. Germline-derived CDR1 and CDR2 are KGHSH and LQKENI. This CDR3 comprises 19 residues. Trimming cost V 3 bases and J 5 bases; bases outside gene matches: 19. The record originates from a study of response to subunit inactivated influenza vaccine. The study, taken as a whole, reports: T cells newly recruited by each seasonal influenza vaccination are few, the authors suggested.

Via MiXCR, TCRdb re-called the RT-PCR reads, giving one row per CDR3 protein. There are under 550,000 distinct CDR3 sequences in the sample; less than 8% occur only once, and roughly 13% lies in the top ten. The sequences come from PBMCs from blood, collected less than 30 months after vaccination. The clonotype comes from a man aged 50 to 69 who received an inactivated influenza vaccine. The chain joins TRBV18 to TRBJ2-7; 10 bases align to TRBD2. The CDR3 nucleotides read TGTGCCAGCTCACCCCGGGTTCTCCCATCTAGCGGGAGTATCCACGAGCAGTACTTC. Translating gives CASSPRVLPSSGSIHEQYF.